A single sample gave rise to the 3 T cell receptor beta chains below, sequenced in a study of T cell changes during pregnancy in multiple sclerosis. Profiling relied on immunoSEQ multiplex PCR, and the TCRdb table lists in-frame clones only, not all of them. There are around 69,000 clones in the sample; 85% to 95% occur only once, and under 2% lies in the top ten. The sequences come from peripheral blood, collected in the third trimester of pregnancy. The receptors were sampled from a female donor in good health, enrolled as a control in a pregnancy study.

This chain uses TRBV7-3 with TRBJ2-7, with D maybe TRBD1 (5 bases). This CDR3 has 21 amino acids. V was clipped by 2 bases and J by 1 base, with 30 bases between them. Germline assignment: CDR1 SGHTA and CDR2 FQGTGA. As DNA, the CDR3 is TGTGCCAGCAGCTTAGCTAAGGGGATGTATCTGTGGCGGAGCATATCCTACGAGCAGTACTTC. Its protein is CASSLAKGMYLWRSISYEQYF.

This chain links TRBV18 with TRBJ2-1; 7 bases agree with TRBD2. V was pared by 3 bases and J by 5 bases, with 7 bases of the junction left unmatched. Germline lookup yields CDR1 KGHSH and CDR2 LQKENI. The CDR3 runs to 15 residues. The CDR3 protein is CASSPPGRVNNEQFF. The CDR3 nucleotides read TGTGCCAGCTCACCCCCGGGGAGGGTAAACAATGAGCAGTTCTTC. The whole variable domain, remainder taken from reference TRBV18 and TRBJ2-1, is NAGVMQNPRHLVRRRGQEARLRCSPMKGHSHVYWYRQLPEEGLKFMVYLQKENIIDESGMPKERFSAEFPKEGPSILRIQQVVRGDSAAYFCASSPPGRVNNEQFFGPGTRLTVL.

The CDR3 region has the DNA TGTGCCAGCAGTCCAAACACAGGGAATCAGCCCCAGCATTTT. It codes for CASSPNTGNQPQHF. The chain has TRBV27 and TRBJ1-5; D perhaps matches TRBD1 (6 bases). The ends were cut back, 5 bases at V and 4 bases at J, with 12 bases in the middle. Germline CDR1 is MNHEY and CDR2 is SMNVEV (reference sequence). The CDR3 totals 14 residues.